This T cell receptor beta chain was identified in a study of blood T cell repertoires in COVID-19. On the study more broadly: Donors in the United States, Italy and Spain gave samples during acute or convalescent COVID-19. Nucleic acid was either cDNA or gDNA, and it came from T cells, B-cell-depleted T cells, or PBMCs.

The CDR3 totals 14 residues. Germline V gene sequence: CDR1 SGHTA, CDR2 FQGTGA. V gave up 5 bases and J gave up 1 base, with 11 bases separating them. Repertoires were generated with immunoSEQ multiplex PCR, while TCRdb's copy carries only in-frame clones and drops some. The table lists about 120,000 clones, around 86% of them singletons. The chain employs TRBV7-3 and TRBJ1-1; a weak D match, TRBD1 (5 bases). The sequenced sample consisted of peripheral blood. The clonotype comes from a woman aged 70-85 years with acute or convalescent COVID-19. In nucleotides, the CDR3 is TGTGCCAGCAGCCCCGCCCAGGGGAACACTGAAGCTTTCTTT. Protein product: CASSPAQGNTEAFF.